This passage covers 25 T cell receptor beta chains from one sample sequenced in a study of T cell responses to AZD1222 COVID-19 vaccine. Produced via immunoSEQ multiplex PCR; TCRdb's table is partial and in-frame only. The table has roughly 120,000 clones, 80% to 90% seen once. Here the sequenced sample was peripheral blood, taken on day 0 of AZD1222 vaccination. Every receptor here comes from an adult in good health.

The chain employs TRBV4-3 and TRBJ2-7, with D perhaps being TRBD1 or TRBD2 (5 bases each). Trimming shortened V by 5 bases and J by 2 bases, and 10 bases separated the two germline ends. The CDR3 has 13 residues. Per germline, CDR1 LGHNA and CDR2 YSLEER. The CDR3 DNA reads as TGCGCCAGCAGCAGGGGACCGGCCTACGAGCAGTACTTC. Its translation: CASSRGPAYEQYF.

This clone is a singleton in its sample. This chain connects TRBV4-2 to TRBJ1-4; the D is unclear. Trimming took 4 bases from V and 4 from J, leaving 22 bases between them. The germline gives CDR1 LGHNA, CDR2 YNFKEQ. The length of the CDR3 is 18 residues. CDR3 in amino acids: CASSPTTGPEQLNEKLFF. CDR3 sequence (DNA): TGTGCCAGCAGCCCTACTACCGGGCCCGAGCAACTTAATGAAAAACTGTTTTTT.

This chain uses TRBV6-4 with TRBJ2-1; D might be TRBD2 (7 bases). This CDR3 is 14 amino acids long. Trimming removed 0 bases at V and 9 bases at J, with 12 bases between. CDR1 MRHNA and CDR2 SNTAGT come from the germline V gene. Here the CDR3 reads CASSDSAGAGEQFF. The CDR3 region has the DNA TGTGCCAGCAGTGACTCCGCGGGGGCCGGTGAGCAGTTCTTC.

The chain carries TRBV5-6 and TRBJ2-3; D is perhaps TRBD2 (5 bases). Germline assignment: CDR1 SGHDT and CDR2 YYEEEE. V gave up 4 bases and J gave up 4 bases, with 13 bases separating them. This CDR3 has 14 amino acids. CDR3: CASSPNPGADTQYF. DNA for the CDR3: TGTGCCAGCAGCCCGAACCCCGGGGCAGATACGCAGTATTTT. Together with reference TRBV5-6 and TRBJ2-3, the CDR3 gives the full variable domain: DAGVTQSPTHLIKTRGQQVTLRCSPKSGHDTVSWYQQALGQGPQFIFQYYEEEERQRGNFPDRFSGHQFPNYSSELNVNALLLGDSALYLCASSPNPGADTQYFGPGTRLTVL.

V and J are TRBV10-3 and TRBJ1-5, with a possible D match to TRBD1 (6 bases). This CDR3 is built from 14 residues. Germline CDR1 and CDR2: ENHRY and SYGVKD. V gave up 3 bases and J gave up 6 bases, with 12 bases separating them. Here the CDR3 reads CAISDGGAGQPQHF. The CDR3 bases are TGTGCCATCAGTGATGGGGGGGCCGGTCAGCCCCAGCATTTT.

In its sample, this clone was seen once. This chain's CDR3 is CSVGSGGEQYF. The CDR3 DNA reads TGCAGCGTTGGGTCCGGCGGGGAGCAGTACTTC. The gene calls are TRBV29-1 and TRBJ2-7, with D perhaps TRBD2 (5 bases). Germline CDR1 SQVTM, CDR2 ANQGSEA. This CDR3 region has 11 residues. V lost 4 bases to trimming and J lost 7 bases, with 11 bases between them.

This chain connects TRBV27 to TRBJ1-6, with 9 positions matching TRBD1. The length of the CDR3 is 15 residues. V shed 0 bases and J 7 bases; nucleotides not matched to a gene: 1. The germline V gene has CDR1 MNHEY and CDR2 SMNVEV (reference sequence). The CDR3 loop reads CASSLSGQGNSPLHF. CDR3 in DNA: TGTGCCAGCAGTTTATCGGGACAGGGAAATTCACCCCTCCACTTT.

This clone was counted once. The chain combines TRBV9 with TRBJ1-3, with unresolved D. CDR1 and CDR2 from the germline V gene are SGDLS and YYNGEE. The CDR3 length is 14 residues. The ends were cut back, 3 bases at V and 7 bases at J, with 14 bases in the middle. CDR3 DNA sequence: TGTGCCAGCAGCGACGGATGGGAGAGGAACACCATATATTTT. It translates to CASSDGWERNTIYF.

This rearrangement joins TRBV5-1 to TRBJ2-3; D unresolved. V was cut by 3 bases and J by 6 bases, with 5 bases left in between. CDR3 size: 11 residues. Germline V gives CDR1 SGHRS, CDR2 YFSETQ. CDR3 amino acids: CASSYLDTQYF. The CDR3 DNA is TGCGCCAGCAGCTACCTGGATACGCAGTATTTT. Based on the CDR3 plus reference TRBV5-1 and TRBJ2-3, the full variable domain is KAGVTQTPRYLIKTRGQQVTLSCSPISGHRSVSWYQQTPGQGLQFLFEYFSETQRNKGNFPGRFSGRQFSNSRSEMNVSTLELGDSALYLCASSYLDTQYFGPGTRLTVL.

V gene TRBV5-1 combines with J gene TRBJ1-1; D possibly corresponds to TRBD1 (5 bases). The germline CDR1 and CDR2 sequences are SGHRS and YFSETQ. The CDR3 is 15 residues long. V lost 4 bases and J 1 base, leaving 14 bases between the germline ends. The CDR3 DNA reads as TGCGCCAGCAGCCACGCGCCGGGGCAGAACACTGAAGCTTTCTTT. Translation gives CASSHAPGQNTEAFF.

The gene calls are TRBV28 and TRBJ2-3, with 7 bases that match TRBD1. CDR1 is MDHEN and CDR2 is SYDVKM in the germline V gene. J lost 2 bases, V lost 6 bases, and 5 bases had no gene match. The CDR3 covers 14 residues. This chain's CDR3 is CASRPGQNTDTQYF. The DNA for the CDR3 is TGTGCCAGCAGACCGGGACAGAACACAGATACGCAGTATTTT.

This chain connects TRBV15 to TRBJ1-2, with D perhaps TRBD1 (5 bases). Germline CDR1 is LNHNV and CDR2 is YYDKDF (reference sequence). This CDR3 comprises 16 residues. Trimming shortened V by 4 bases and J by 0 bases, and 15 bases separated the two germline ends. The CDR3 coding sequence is TGTGCCACCAGCATTGCTCGGACATCCACTAACTATGGCTACACCTTC. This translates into CATSIARTSTNYGYTF.

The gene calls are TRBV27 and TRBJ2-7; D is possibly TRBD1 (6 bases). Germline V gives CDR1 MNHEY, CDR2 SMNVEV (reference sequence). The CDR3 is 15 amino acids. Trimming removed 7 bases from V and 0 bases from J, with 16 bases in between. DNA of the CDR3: TGTGCCAGCACCAGGGTGGGGGCGAGCTCCTACGAGCAGTACTTC. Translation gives CASTRVGASSYEQYF.

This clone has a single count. The CDR3 loop reads CAIRGGVDTGELFF. The CDR3, as DNA: TGTGCCATCCGTGGGGGGGTGGACACCGGGGAGCTGTTTTTT. The chain combines TRBV10-3 with TRBJ2-2, with TRBD2 matching 7 bases. Germline CDR1 and CDR2: ENHRY and SYGVKD. V was pared by 8 bases and J by 3 bases, with 6 bases of the junction left unmatched. This CDR3 has 14 residues.

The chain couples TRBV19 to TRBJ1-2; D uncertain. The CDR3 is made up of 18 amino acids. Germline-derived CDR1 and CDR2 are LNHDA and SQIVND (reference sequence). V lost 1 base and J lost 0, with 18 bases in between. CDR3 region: CASSIGAGRGYANYGYTF. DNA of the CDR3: TGTGCCAGTAGTATAGGAGCGGGCAGAGGATACGCTAACTATGGCTACACCTTC.

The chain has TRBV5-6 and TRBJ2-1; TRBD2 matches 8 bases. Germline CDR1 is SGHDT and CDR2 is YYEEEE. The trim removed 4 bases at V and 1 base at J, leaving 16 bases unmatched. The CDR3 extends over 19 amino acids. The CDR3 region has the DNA TGTGCCAGCAGCCCCCCGGGGGGGCGGGGGATAAAATCCTACAATGAGCAGTTCTTC. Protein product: CASSPPGGRGIKSYNEQFF.

CDR3 bases: TGTGCCAGCAGCTCCGACAGTCACTATGGCTACACCTTC. Its translation: CASSSDSHYGYTF. This chain links TRBV6-5 with TRBJ1-2; D is possibly TRBD1 (5 bases). The CDR3 runs to 13 residues. V was trimmed by 6 bases and J by 3 bases, leaving 11 bases between them. Per the germline V gene, CDR1 is MNHEY and CDR2 is SVGAGI.

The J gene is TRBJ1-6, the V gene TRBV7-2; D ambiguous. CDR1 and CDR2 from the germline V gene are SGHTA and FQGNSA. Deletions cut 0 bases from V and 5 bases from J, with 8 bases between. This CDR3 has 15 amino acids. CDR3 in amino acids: CASSLAAGDNSPLHF. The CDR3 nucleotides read TGTGCCAGCAGCTTAGCGGCAGGAGATAATTCACCCCTCCACTTT.

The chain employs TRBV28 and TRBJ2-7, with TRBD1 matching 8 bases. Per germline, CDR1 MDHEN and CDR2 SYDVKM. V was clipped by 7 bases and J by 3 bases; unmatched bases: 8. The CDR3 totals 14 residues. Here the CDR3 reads CASTTGQGSYEQYF. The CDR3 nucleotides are TGTGCCAGCACCACCGGACAGGGTAGCTACGAGCAGTACTTC.

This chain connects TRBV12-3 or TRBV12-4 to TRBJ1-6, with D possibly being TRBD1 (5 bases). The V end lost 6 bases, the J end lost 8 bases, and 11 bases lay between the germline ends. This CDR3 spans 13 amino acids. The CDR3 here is CASRGLGDSPLHF. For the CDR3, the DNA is TGTGCCAGCAGGGGCTTGGGGGATTCACCCCTCCACTTT.

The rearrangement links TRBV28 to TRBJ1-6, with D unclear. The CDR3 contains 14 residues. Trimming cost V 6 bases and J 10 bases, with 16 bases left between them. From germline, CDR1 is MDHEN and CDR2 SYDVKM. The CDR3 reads CASSPVGQVSPLHF. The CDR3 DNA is TGTGCCAGCAGCCCAGTGGGCCAAGTATCACCCCTCCACTTT.

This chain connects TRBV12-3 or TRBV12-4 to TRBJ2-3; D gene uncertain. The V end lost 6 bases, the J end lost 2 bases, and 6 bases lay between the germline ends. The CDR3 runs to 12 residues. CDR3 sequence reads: CASSPNTDTQYF. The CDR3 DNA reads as TGTGCCAGCAGCCCCAACACAGATACGCAGTATTTT.

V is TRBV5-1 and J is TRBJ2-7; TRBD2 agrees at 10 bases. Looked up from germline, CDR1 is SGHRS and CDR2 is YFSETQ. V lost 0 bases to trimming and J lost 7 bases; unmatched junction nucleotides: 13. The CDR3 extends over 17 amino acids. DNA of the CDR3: TGCGCCAGCAGCTTGGATGGAACCGGGACTAGCGCCCGGGAGCAGTACTTC. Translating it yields CASSLDGTGTSAREQYF.

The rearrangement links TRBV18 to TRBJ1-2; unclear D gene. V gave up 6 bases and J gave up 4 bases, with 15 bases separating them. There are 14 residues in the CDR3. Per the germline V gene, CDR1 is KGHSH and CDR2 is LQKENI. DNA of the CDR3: TGTGCCAGCTCTCCGAGGAGGGATAGCTATGGCTACACCTTC. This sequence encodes CASSPRRDSYGYTF.

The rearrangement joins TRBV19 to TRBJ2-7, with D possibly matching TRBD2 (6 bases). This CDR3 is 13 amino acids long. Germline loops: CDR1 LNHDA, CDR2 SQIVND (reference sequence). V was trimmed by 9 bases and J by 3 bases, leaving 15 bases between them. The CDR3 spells CASQYGGGYEQYF. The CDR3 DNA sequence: TGTGCCAGCCAGTATGGGGGAGGCTACGAGCAGTACTTC.